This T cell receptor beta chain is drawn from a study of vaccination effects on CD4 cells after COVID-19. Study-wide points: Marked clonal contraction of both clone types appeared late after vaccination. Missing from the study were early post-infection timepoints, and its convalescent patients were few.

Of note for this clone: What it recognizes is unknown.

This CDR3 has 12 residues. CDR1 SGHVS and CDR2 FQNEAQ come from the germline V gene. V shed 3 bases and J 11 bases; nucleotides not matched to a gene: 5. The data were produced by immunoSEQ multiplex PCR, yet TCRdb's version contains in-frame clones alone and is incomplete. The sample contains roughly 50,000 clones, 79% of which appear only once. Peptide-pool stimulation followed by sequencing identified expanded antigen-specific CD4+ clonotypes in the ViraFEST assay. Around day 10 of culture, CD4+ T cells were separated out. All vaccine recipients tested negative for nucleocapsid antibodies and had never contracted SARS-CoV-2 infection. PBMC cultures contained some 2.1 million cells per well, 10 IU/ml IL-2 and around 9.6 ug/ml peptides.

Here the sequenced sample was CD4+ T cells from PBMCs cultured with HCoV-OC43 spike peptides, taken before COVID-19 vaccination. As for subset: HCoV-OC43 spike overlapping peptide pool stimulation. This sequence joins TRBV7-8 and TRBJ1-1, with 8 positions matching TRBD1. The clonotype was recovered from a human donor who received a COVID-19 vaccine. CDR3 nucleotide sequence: TGTGCCAGCAGCTTCGGACAGGGTAGGGCTTTCTTT. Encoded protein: CASSFGQGRAFF. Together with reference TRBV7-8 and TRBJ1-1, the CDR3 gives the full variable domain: GAGVSQSPRYKVAKRGQDVALRCDPISGHVSLFWYQQALGQGPEFLTYFQNEAQLDKSGLPSDRFFAERPEGSVSTLKIQRTQQEDSAVYLCASSFGQGRAFFGQGTRLTVV.